The present T cell receptor (beta chain) was sequenced within a study of CD8+CD57+ T cells in acquired aplastic anemia. Study-wide findings and caveats: Shared by patients and controls, almost 30 CD8+ CDR3s were abundant in patients.

Individuals selected for sequencing had exhibited CD8+CD57+ cell expansion on flow cytometry. The patients, all of them, had severe acquired aplastic anemia. Genomic DNA provided the template from which TCR beta VDJ and CDR3 profiles were obtained. TCRdb reanalysed the reads using MiXCR and keeps one entry per CDR3 protein. The sample yields approximately 95,000 distinct CDR3 sequences, 55% to 80% seen once. The CDR3 is made up of 14 amino acids. Germline V lookup: CDR1 SGHVS, CDR2 FNYEAQ. Trimming removed 4 bases from V and 2 bases from J; junction bases left unmatched: 5. Of note for this clonotype: Its specificity is not known.

The V and J genes are TRBV7-6 and TRBJ2-7; 7 nucleotides line up with TRBD1. The source of this sequence is a human donor with aplastic anemia. The material sequenced was sorted CD4+, CD8+, or CD8+CD57+ T cells (not recorded which) from PBMCs. The CDR3 loop reads CASSSQGWAYEQYF. Written as DNA, the CDR3 is TGTGCCAGCAGCTCACAGGGGTGGGCCTACGAGCAGTACTTC.